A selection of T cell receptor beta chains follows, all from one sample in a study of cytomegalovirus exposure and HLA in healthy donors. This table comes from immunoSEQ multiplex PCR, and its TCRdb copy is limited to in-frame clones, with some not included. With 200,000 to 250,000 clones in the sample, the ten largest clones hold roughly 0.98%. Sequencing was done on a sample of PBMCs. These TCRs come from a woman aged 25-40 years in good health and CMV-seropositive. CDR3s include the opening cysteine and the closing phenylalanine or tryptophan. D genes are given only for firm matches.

CDR3: CVSSLPGQGLYGNQPQHF
DNA: TGTGTCAGCAGTTTACCGGGACAGGGATTGTACGGCAATCAGCCCCAGCATTTT
V: TRBV28
J: TRBJ1-5
D: TRBD1

CDR3: CASSLPPGEGARQAFF
DNA: TGTGCCAGCAGTTTGCCGCCCGGCGAGGGGGCCAGGCAAGCTTTCTTT
V: TRBV28
J: TRBJ1-1
D: TRBD1

CDR3: CASSDSGGATYGYTF
DNA: TGTGCCAGCAGTGATTCTGGGGGGGCCACGTATGGCTACACCTTC
V: TRBV2
J: TRBJ1-2
D: NA

CDR3: CASSEASGTSEKLFF
DNA: TGTGCCAGCAGTGAGGCGTCCGGGACAAGTGAAAAACTGTTTTTT
V: TRBV6-1
J: TRBJ1-4
D: NA

CDR3: CASSAQGLQETQYF
DNA: TGTGCCAGCAGCGCACAGGGGCTCCAAGAGACCCAGTACTTC
V: TRBV5-6
J: TRBJ2-5
D: TRBD1

CDR3: CASSLAQGLGTEAFF
DNA: TGTGCCAGCAGCTTAGCCCAGGGTTTAGGCACTGAAGCTTTCTTT
V: TRBV7-2
J: TRBJ1-1
D: NA

CDR3: CASSYRGSLGGYTF
DNA: TGTGCCAGCAGCTACAGGGGGAGTTTAGGTGGCTACACCTTC
V: TRBV7-9
J: TRBJ1-2
D: TRBD1

CDR3: CASDGRQGMNIQYF
DNA: TGTGCCAGCGACGGGCGACAGGGGATGAACATTCAGTACTTC
V: TRBV27
J: TRBJ2-4
D: TRBD1

CDR3: CASSDGGPESPLHF
DNA: TGTGCCAGCAGTGATGGGGGCCCGGAATCACCCCTCCACTTT
V: TRBV6-1
J: TRBJ1-6
D: NA

CDR3: CASTVRGYQETQYF
DNA: TGTGCCAGCACGGTGCGGGGCTACCAAGAGACCCAGTACTTC
V: TRBV13
J: TRBJ2-5
D: NA

CDR3: CASTQTGGGYGYTF
DNA: TGTGCCAGCACACAGACCGGGGGTGGCTATGGCTACACCTTC
V: TRBV27
J: TRBJ1-2
D: NA

CDR3: CASSLSKGAGSTEAFF
DNA: TGTGCCAGCAGTTTATCGAAAGGGGCGGGGAGCACTGAAGCTTTCTTT
V: TRBV27
J: TRBJ1-1
D: NA

CDR3: CASSPNYPTSGQEQYF
DNA: TGTGCCAGCAGCCCGAACTATCCGACGAGCGGGCAGGAGCAGTACTTC
V: TRBV27
J: TRBJ2-7
D: NA

CDR3: CASTTRGTGGPTKKNIQYF
DNA: TGTGCCTCTACTACTAGGGGGACAGGGGGCCCTACAAAGAAAAACATTCAGTACTTC
V: TRBV19
J: TRBJ2-4
D: TRBD1

CDR3: CASSFEGQNTEAFF
DNA: TGTGCCAGCTCATTCGAGGGACAAAACACTGAAGCTTTCTTT
V: TRBV18
J: TRBJ1-1
D: NA

CDR3: CASGTLAVQETQYF
DNA: TGTGCTAGTGGTACACTAGCGGTCCAAGAGACCCAGTACTTC
V: TRBV12-5
J: TRBJ2-5
D: TRBD2

CDR3: CASSLGQGKLYEQYF
DNA: TGTGCCAGCAGCTTGGGACAGGGGAAGCTCTACGAGCAGTACTTC
V: TRBV7-6
J: TRBJ2-7
D: TRBD1

CDR3: CASSQTDRSSHF
DNA: TGTGCCAGCAGCCAGACGGACAGGTCGTCGCACTTC
V: TRBV7-8
J: TRBJ2-7
D: TRBD1

CDR3: CASSLDRGGETQYF
DNA: TGTGCCAGCAGCTTAGATCGCGGGGGGGAGACCCAGTACTTC
V: TRBV11-2
J: TRBJ2-5
D: TRBD2

CDR3: CASSLYRGSNTGELFF
DNA: TGTGCCAGCAGCTTATACAGGGGATCGAACACCGGGGAGCTGTTTTTT
V: TRBV5-8
J: TRBJ2-2
D: TRBD1

CDR3: CASSISRAYTF
DNA: TGTGCCAGTAGTATCTCACGCGCCTACACCTTC
V: TRBV19
J: TRBJ1-2
D: NA

CDR3: CASSFTHSYEQYF
DNA: TGTGCCAGCAGCTTTACACATTCCTACGAGCAGTACTTC
V: TRBV5-6
J: TRBJ2-7
D: NA

CDR3: CAWSLRKEQYF
DNA: TGTGCCTGGAGTCTCAGGAAAGAGCAGTACTTC
V: TRBV30
J: TRBJ2-7
D: NA

CDR3: CASSQGGDSSYEQYF
DNA: TGCGCCAGCAGCCAAGGAGGTGACAGCTCCTACGAGCAGTACTTC
V: TRBV4-1
J: TRBJ2-7
D: NA

CDR3: CASSQVAGVQGLTGELFF
DNA: TGTGCCAGCAGCCAAGTAGCCGGAGTACAGGGGCTCACCGGGGAGCTGTTTTTT
V: TRBV4-2
J: TRBJ2-2
D: TRBD1

CDR3: CASSFGLAGGARTDTQYF
DNA: TGTGCCAGCAGCTTCGGACTAGCGGGGGGGGCGAGGACAGATACGCAGTATTTT
V: TRBV11-2
J: TRBJ2-3
D: TRBD2

CDR3: CASSRLGFYEQYF
DNA: TGCGCCAGCAGCCGCCTAGGTTTCTACGAGCAGTACTTC
V: TRBV4-3
J: TRBJ2-7
D: NA

CDR3: CASSLAQGRGRSPLHF
DNA: TGTGCCAGCAGCTTAGCGCAGGGCAGGGGGCGATCACCCCTCCACTTT
V: TRBV7-2
J: TRBJ1-6
D: TRBD1

CDR3: CASSETGTEAFF
DNA: TGTGCCAGCAGTGAGACAGGGACTGAAGCTTTCTTT
V: TRBV6-5
J: TRBJ1-1
D: TRBD1

CDR3: CASDSFPSTDTQYF
DNA: TGTGCCAGCGACTCCTTTCCTAGCACAGATACGCAGTATTTT
V: TRBV5-5
J: TRBJ2-3
D: NA

CDR3: CAISEYGETGTGELFF
DNA: TGTGCCATCAGTGAATACGGGGAGACGGGCACCGGGGAGCTGTTTTTT
V: TRBV10-3
J: TRBJ2-2
D: NA

CDR3: CASSVLEATQYF
DNA: TGTGCCAGCAGCGTACTTGAGGCGACCCAGTACTTC
V: TRBV5-6
J: TRBJ2-5
D: NA

CDR3: CASSEWGSGNTIYF
DNA: TGTGCCAGCAGTGAATGGGGCTCAGGAAACACCATATATTTT
V: TRBV2
J: TRBJ1-3
D: NA

CDR3: CASSLGGASGSQETQYF
DNA: TGTGCCAGCAGCTTGGGAGGGGCTAGCGGGAGCCAAGAGACCCAGTACTTC
V: TRBV11-2
J: TRBJ2-5
D: TRBD2

CDR3: CASSLEASGGRGIFF
DNA: TGCGCCAGCAGCTTGGAGGCTAGCGGGGGCCGGGGGATATTCTTC
V: TRBV5-1
J: TRBJ2-1
D: TRBD2

CDR3: CASSYSSSVQYF
DNA: TGTGCCAGCAGTTACTCCTCCTCTGTGCAGTACTTC
V: TRBV6-5
J: TRBJ2-7
D: NA

CDR3: CASSFRQLNEKLFF
DNA: TGTGCCAGCAGCTTCAGACAGCTTAATGAAAAACTGTTTTTT
V: TRBV7-8
J: TRBJ1-4
D: NA

CDR3: CASSLLIYTDTQYF
DNA: TGTGCCAGCAGCTTACTCATCTACACAGATACGCAGTATTTT
V: TRBV11-2
J: TRBJ2-3
D: NA

CDR3: CASSLGGGQEAFF
DNA: TGTGCCAGCAGCTTGGGTGGGGGACAGGAAGCTTTCTTT
V: TRBV7-6
J: TRBJ1-1
D: TRBD1

CDR3: CSVEEGGGGSYNEQFF
DNA: TGCAGCGTTGAAGAGGGGGGTGGTGGATCCTACAATGAGCAGTTCTTC
V: TRBV29-1
J: TRBJ2-1
D: NA

CDR3: CASSSRGAVRETQYF
DNA: TGTGCCAGCAGCTCTCGGGGGGCCGTACGTGAGACCCAGTACTTC
V: TRBV7-2
J: TRBJ2-5
D: NA

CDR3: CASSQGVVAGVYEQYF
DNA: TGTGCCAGCAGCCAGGGGGTAGTAGCGGGAGTCTACGAGCAGTACTTC
V: TRBV7-2
J: TRBJ2-7
D: TRBD2

CDR3: CASNFFSGSTDTQYF
DNA: TGTGCCAGTAATTTTTTTAGCGGAAGCACAGATACGCAGTATTTT
V: TRBV19
J: TRBJ2-3
D: NA

CDR3: CASTIPSGKLFF
DNA: TGTGCCAGCACCATCCCCTCGGGGAAACTGTTTTTT
V: TRBV5-6
J: TRBJ1-4
D: NA

CDR3: CASSLGQGVYEQYF
DNA: TGTGCCAGCAGCTTAGGGCAGGGCGTTTACGAGCAGTACTTC
V: TRBV7-2
J: TRBJ2-7
D: NA

CDR3: CASSLSPATGYNEQFF
DNA: TGTGCCAGCAGCTTATCCCCCGCGACAGGGTACAATGAGCAGTTCTTC
V: TRBV11-2
J: TRBJ2-1
D: TRBD1

CDR3: CASSAPLGAHDYGYTF
DNA: TGTGCCAGCAGTGCCCCGCTGGGGGCCCATGACTATGGCTACACCTTC
V: TRBV6-1
J: TRBJ1-2
D: NA

CDR3: CASSRDSELEEQYF
DNA: TGTGCCAGCAGCCGGGACAGTGAGCTTGAGGAGCAGTACTTC
V: TRBV28
J: TRBJ2-7
D: TRBD1

CDR3: CASQGWTALNSGNTIYF
DNA: TGTGCCAGCCAGGGATGGACAGCGCTAAACTCTGGAAACACCATATATTTT
V: TRBV7-9
J: TRBJ1-3
D: NA

CDR3: CAISPGTGSYEQYF
DNA: TGTGCCATCAGCCCCGGGACTGGCTCCTACGAGCAGTACTTC
V: TRBV10-3
J: TRBJ2-7
D: NA

CDR3: CASSQDRANQPQHF
DNA: TGTGCCAGCAGCCAGGACAGGGCCAATCAGCCCCAGCATTTT
V: TRBV7-2
J: TRBJ1-5
D: TRBD1

CDR3: CASSLALVDTQYF
DNA: TGTGCCAGCAGCTTGGCACTAGTGGATACGCAGTATTTT
V: TRBV5-6
J: TRBJ2-3
D: NA

CDR3: CASSQEGDKTQYF
DNA: TGCGCCAGCAGCCAAGAAGGTGACAAGACCCAGTACTTC
V: TRBV4-1
J: TRBJ2-5
D: NA

CDR3: CASSLQGREETQYF
DNA: TGTGCCAGCAGTTTACAGGGGCGAGAAGAGACCCAGTACTTC
V: TRBV27
J: TRBJ2-5
D: NA